This T cell receptor beta chain stems from a study of identical twins. Using its own MiXCR run on the 5' RACE reads, TCRdb lists one record per CDR3 protein. Among 420,000 or so distinct CDR3 sequences listed, approximately 17% were seen once. CDR1 is SGHTA, CDR2 FQGTGA, per germline. This CDR3 is 15 amino acids long. V gave up 1 base and J gave up 6 bases; unmatched junction bases: 6. The sample consisted of naive T cells sorted from blood. The genes are TRBV7-3 and TRBJ2-7; 10 nucleotides align to TRBD2. This TCR came from a man aged 50-60 years in good health. The CDR3 DNA reads as TGTGCCAGCAGCTTAAAAGCTAGCGGGAGACCCGAGCAGTACTTC. Protein sequence: CASSLKASGRPEQYF.